The entry below describes one TCR beta chain. The CDR3 sequence is 14 residues long. V was clipped by 0 bases and J by 11 bases; unmatched bases: 7. In germline, CDR1 is LGHNA, CDR2 YNFKEQ. This specimen belongs to a study of blood T cell repertoires in COVID-19. Data came from immunoSEQ multiplex PCR; TCRdb stores just in-frame clones and leaves some out. The repertoire consists of tens of thousands of clones, with less than 85% occurring once and the leading ten covering 19%. This chain joins TRBV4-2 and TRBJ2-5, with TRBD2 identical over 9 bases. Sequencing was performed on peripheral blood. The receptor was isolated from a woman of 80 years or more with acute or convalescent COVID-19. The CDR3 reads CASSQDRAGGKQYF. CDR3 bases: TGTGCCAGCAGCCAAGATAGGGCGGGAGGGAAGCAGTACTTC.